Below are 29 T cell receptor beta chains sequenced from a single sample in a study of cytomegalovirus exposure and HLA in healthy donors. Researchers ran the PCR with 60 Vbeta and 13 Jbeta primers. Clones were read by immunoSEQ multiplex PCR, and TCRdb kept only the in-frame ones, dropping some. Found here are 190,000 or so clones, less than 85% of them singletons; the top ten hold 0.6% to 0.7%. The sequenced material came from PBMCs. All receptors derive from a boy aged 5-17 years in good health and CMV-seronegative.

The rearrangement joins TRBV30 to TRBJ2-2; no clear D gene. The CDR3 sequence is 14 residues long. Germline V gene lookup returns CDR1 GTSNPN and CDR2 SVGIG (reference sequence). Trimming stripped 3 bases from V and 5 bases from J, with 13 bases between. The CDR3 here is CAWRRLQRTGELFF. The CDR3 DNA follows: TGTGCCTGGAGGCGGCTTCAGCGTACCGGGGAGCTGTTTTTT.

V usage is TRBV6-6 and J usage is TRBJ2-1; a possible D gene is TRBD1 (6 bases). Germline-derived CDR1 and CDR2 are MNHNY and SVGAGI (reference sequence). The CDR3 is 11 amino acids. V was pared by 4 bases and J by 10 bases, with 8 bases between. CDR3 protein: CASSSGTEQFF. CDR3 nucleotide sequence: TGTGCCAGCAGTTCCGGGACAGAGCAGTTCTTC.

The chain combines TRBV11-2 with TRBJ1-5, with D possibly matching TRBD1 (5 bases). V lost 5 bases and J lost 13, with 21 bases in between. CDR1 is SGHAT and CDR2 is FQNNGV in the germline V gene. The CDR3 contains 14 residues. As DNA, the CDR3 is TGTGCCAGCAGCCCCCACATGGGGCCTCAATTTCAGCATTTT. Its protein product is CASSPHMGPQFQHF.

The chain has TRBV4-2 and TRBJ2-1, with 11 bases matching TRBD2. Germline V gives CDR1 LGHNA, CDR2 YNFKEQ. V shed 4 bases and J 7 bases; nucleotides not matched to a gene: 6. The length of the CDR3 is 15 residues. The DNA for the CDR3 is TGTGCCAGCAGCCTACTAGCGGGAGAGGTGAATGAGCAGTTCTTC. Encoded protein: CASSLLAGEVNEQFF.

This chain uses TRBV27 with TRBJ2-3; 8 bases map to TRBD1. The CDR3 covers 15 residues. Germline-derived CDR1 and CDR2 are MNHEY and SMNVEV (reference sequence). J gave up 0 bases and V 1 base, and 0 bases lay outside the gene matches. The CDR3 sequence: CASSLWDRSTDTQYF. CDR3 sequence (DNA): TGTGCCAGCAGTTTATGGGACAGGAGCACAGATACGCAGTATTTT.

This clone has a handful of counts. The chain joins TRBV30 to TRBJ1-1; D is ambiguous. Germline V gene sequence: CDR1 GTSNPN, CDR2 SVGIG (reference sequence). V dropped 0 bases and J dropped 3 bases, with 11 bases sitting between them. The CDR3 sequence is 14 residues long. The chain's CDR3 is CAWSVMTGDTEAFF. As DNA, the CDR3 is TGTGCCTGGAGTGTAATGACCGGGGACACTGAAGCTTTCTTT.

The chain uses TRBV5-1 and TRBJ2-7, with 8 bases identical to TRBD1. The germline CDR1 and CDR2 sequences are SGHRS and YFSETQ. Unmatched junction bases numbered 10, after V lost 5 bases and J lost 3 bases. The CDR3 is 15 amino acids. The CDR3: CASRAQGVIGYEQYF. In DNA form, the CDR3 reads TGCGCCAGCAGAGCACAGGGGGTTATCGGCTACGAGCAGTACTTC. Looking up the rest from reference TRBV5-1 and TRBJ2-7 gives the full variable domain: KAGVTQTPRYLIKTRGQQVTLSCSPISGHRSVSWYQQTPGQGLQFLFEYFSETQRNKGNFPGRFSGRQFSNSRSEMNVSTLELGDSALYLCASRAQGVIGYEQYFGPGTRLTVT.

The chain employs TRBV2 and TRBJ1-6, with 8 bases lining up with TRBD1. J was trimmed by 8 bases and V by 5 bases; bases with no gene match: 8. CDR1 and CDR2 from the germline V gene are SNHLY and FYNNEI. This CDR3 has 15 amino acids. CDR3 DNA sequence: TGTGCCAGCAGTATTACCGGGACAGGACATTCACCCCTCCACTTT. Its protein is CASSITGTGHSPLHF.

The chain is built from TRBV6-6 and TRBJ2-7; D perhaps matches TRBD2 (5 bases). The CDR3 sequence is 16 residues long. Trimming removed 0 bases at V and 0 bases at J, with 12 bases between. Germline loops: CDR1 MNHNY, CDR2 SVGAGI (reference sequence). CDR3 in DNA: TGTGCCAGCAGTTACTCAGGAGCGGCAAGCTCCTACGAGCAGTACTTC. It yields the protein CASSYSGAASSYEQYF.

This chain uses TRBV7-3 with TRBJ2-1; 8 positions match TRBD2. The J segment lost 6 bases and the V segment lost 4 bases, leaving 8 bases of the junction unmatched. Germline V gene lookup returns CDR1 SGHTA and CDR2 FQGTGA. The CDR3 extends over 15 amino acids. The DNA for the CDR3 is TGTGCCAGCAGCTCGTCCGGACTAGCCGGCAATGAGCAGTTCTTC. The encoded protein is CASSSSGLAGNEQFF.

This chain connects TRBV6-5 to TRBJ2-7; D might be TRBD1 (7 bases). V lost 2 bases, J lost 3 bases, and 11 bases lay in between. The CDR3 has 14 amino acids. Per the germline V gene, CDR1 is MNHEY and CDR2 is SVGAGI. This chain's CDR3 is CASSYGGGYYEQYF. DNA for the CDR3: TGTGCCAGCAGTTACGGAGGGGGCTACTACGAGCAGTACTTC.

V is TRBV11-3 and J is TRBJ2-7; D possibly corresponds to TRBD1 (9 bases). The V end was cut by 1 base, the J end by 5 bases, with 27 bases between. CDR1 is SGHNT, CDR2 YENEEA, per germline. CDR3 length: 19 amino acids. The CDR3 DNA is TGTGCCAGCAGCTTAGCACGGGGGGGACCCGGGACAGGGAAGAACGAGCAGTACTTC. Translated, it gives CASSLARGGPGTGKNEQYF. Filled out from reference TRBV11-3 and TRBJ2-7, the complete variable domain reads EAGVVQSPRYKIIEKKQPVAFWCNPISGHNTLYWYLQNLGQGPELLIRYENEEAVDDSQLPKDRFSAERLKGVDSTLKIQPAELGDSAVYLCASSLARGGPGTGKNEQYFGPGTRLTVT.

The chain employs TRBV6-1 and TRBJ1-5, with 7 bases identical to TRBD1. This CDR3 has 15 amino acids. Germline V gives CDR1 MNHNS, CDR2 SASEGT. Losses at the gene ends were 1 base for V and 7 bases for J; bases not matched to a gene: 7. The CDR3 DNA reads TGTGCCAGCAGTGAAGTGACAGGGTCTACACAGCCCCAGCATTTT. Encoded protein: CASSEVTGSTQPQHF.

The J gene is TRBJ2-1, the V gene TRBV6-1, with TRBD1 identical over 7 bases. Germline loops: CDR1 MNHNS, CDR2 SASEGT. V lost 7 bases to trimming and J lost 10 bases; unmatched junction nucleotides: 13. The CDR3 is 14 residues long. The CDR3, as DNA: TGTGCCAGCACCGGGACAGCGAGCAACCGGGAGCAGTTCTTC. It specifies CASTGTASNREQFF.

This chain connects TRBV2 to TRBJ1-2; 10 bases are shared with TRBD1. The CDR3 extends over 13 amino acids. Germline V gene sequence: CDR1 SNHLY, CDR2 FYNNEI. J was trimmed by 8 bases and V by 4 bases; bases with no gene match: 4. The CDR3 DNA reads as TGTGCCAGCAGTGTTGGGACAGGGGACGGCTACACCTTC. Protein: CASSVGTGDGYTF.

The chain has TRBV5-6 and TRBJ2-1, with 8 bases lining up with TRBD2. Looked up from germline, CDR1 is SGHDT and CDR2 is YYEEEE. The junction had 14 bases not matched to a gene; V was cut back by 3 bases and J by 3 bases. CDR3 length: 18 residues. This CDR3 reads CASSSTFEAGGDYNEQFF. The CDR3 bases are TGTGCCAGCAGCTCTACCTTCGAGGCGGGGGGCGACTACAATGAGCAGTTCTTC.

This clone has just a few counts. CDR3 loop: CASSRGGSIQETQYF. The DNA for the CDR3 is TGTGCCAGCAGCCGGGGGGGATCGATCCAAGAGACCCAGTACTTC. This rearrangement joins TRBV9 to TRBJ2-5, with TRBD2 identical over 8 bases. The germline V gene encodes CDR1 SGDLS and CDR2 YYNGEE. The CDR3 length is 15 residues. V shed 4 bases, J shed 1 base, and the junction held 6 bases outside the gene matches.

The V and J genes are TRBV29-1 and TRBJ1-2, with D possibly TRBD1 on 5 matching bases. The germline V and J ends were trimmed by 1 base and 5 bases, with 11 bases remaining between them. The CDR3 is 13 residues long. Germline V lookup: CDR1 SQVTM, CDR2 ANQGSEA. CDR3 sequence: CSVEGRVGYGYTF. CDR3 DNA: TGCAGCGTTGAAGGCAGGGTGGGTTATGGCTACACCTTC.

The gene calls are TRBV29-1 and TRBJ2-1; 7 bases align to TRBD1. Germline trimming cut 7 bases from V and 12 bases from J; bases unmatched to any gene: 9. The CDR3 runs to 11 residues. CDR1 is SQVTM, CDR2 ANQGSEA, per germline. The CDR3, as DNA: TGCAGCGAGAGATCAGGGGGATGGCAGTTCTTC. Protein: CSERSGGWQFF.

In its sample, this clone was seen a few times. The rearrangement uses TRBV5-1 and TRBJ1-5; a possible D gene is TRBD1 (5 bases). Germline assignment: CDR1 SGHRS and CDR2 YFSETQ. Trimming removed 0 bases from V and 6 bases from J, with 10 bases in between. The CDR3 is 14 residues long. CDR3: CASSLAGGTQPQHF. The CDR3 DNA reads TGCGCCAGCAGCTTGGCGGGGGGTACTCAGCCCCAGCATTTT.

About this clone itself: Sequence at one end of the junction differs from germline and may be a read error. This chain connects TRBV27 to TRBJ1-2, with D maybe TRBD1 (5 bases). Per the germline V gene, CDR1 is MNHEY and CDR2 is SMNVEV (reference sequence). The CDR3 is 14 amino acids. The CDR3 DNA reads as TGTGCCAGCAGTTTACGGGGGACCTTCTATGGCCACACCTTC. Its translation: CASSLRGTFYGHTF.

V gene TRBV10-3 combines with J gene TRBJ1-1; 8 nucleotides match TRBD1. J gave up 7 bases and V 6 bases, and 4 bases lay outside the gene matches. The CDR3 contains 12 residues. Germline assignment: CDR1 ENHRY and CDR2 SYGVKD. This CDR3 is CAISPGTGEAFF. For the CDR3, the DNA is TGTGCCATCAGCCCCGGGACAGGTGAAGCTTTCTTT.

The J gene is TRBJ2-1, the V gene TRBV19, with TRBD2 matching 9 bases. V lost 3 bases and J lost 4; bases outside the gene matches: 10. Germline V gene data show CDR1 as LNHDA and CDR2 as SQIVND (reference sequence). This CDR3 is 17 amino acids long. CDR3 DNA: TGTGCCAGTAGTATTTCATATAGCGGGAGAGGTTACAATGAGCAGTTCTTC. Translating gives CASSISYSGRGYNEQFF.

The chain's CDR3 is CASTLPTGIMETQYF. CDR3 nucleotide sequence: TGCGCCAGCACCCTACCGACAGGGATCATGGAGACCCAGTACTTC. The gene calls are TRBV5-1 and TRBJ2-5; 7 nucleotides align to TRBD1. The CDR3 is 15 residues long. The V and J ends lost 6 bases and 5 bases, in that order; junction bases with no gene match: 13. Germline CDR1 SGHRS, CDR2 YFSETQ.

V usage is TRBV5-3 and J usage is TRBJ2-1; 8 bases align to TRBD1. TRBV5-3 is sorted into the ORF group, with uncertain function. The CDR3 sequence is 13 residues long. The junction had 12 bases not matched to a gene; V was cut back by 4 bases and J by 15 bases. The DNA for the CDR3 is TGTGCCAGAAGCGCGACGTCAGGGGGCGTAAGGTTCTTC. Amino acid sequence: CARSATSGGVRFF.

This chain joins TRBV19 and TRBJ1-2, with 9 positions matching TRBD1. CDR1 LNHDA and CDR2 SQIVND come from the germline V gene (reference sequence). CDR3 length: 13 amino acids. With 5 bases clipped from V and 5 bases from J, the junction kept 3 bases outside the gene matches. CDR3 region: CASSEQGAYGYTF. The DNA for the CDR3 is TGTGCCAGTAGTGAACAGGGGGCGTATGGCTACACCTTC.

The chain couples TRBV10-3 to TRBJ1-1; no clear D. Germline loops: CDR1 ENHRY, CDR2 SYGVKD. The CDR3 has 12 residues. V gave up 2 bases and J gave up 4 bases, with 5 bases separating them. CDR3 protein: CAISEVSTEAFF. CDR3 DNA sequence: TGTGCCATCAGTGAGGTCAGCACTGAAGCTTTCTTT.

This CDR3 reads CASSPSRQGNTEAFF. The CDR3 region has the DNA TGTGCCAGCTCACCATCTCGACAGGGAAACACTGAAGCTTTCTTT. The genes are TRBV18 and TRBJ1-1; 7 nucleotides line up with TRBD1. The germline gives CDR1 KGHSH, CDR2 LQKENI. Trimming at V came to 2 bases and at J to 2 bases, leaving 5 bases not matched to a gene. CDR3 length equals 15 residues.

The V and J genes are TRBV30 and TRBJ2-7; D uncertain. The ends were cut back, 0 bases at V and 5 bases at J, with 8 bases in the middle. The CDR3 is made up of 12 amino acids. The germline gives CDR1 GTSNPN, CDR2 SVGIG (reference sequence). The CDR3 region is CAWSVAMDEQYF. In DNA, the CDR3 is TGTGCCTGGAGTGTAGCGATGGACGAGCAGTACTTC.